What follows describes a single T cell receptor beta chain. These data are taken from a study of blood T cells in healthy people across ages. PCR was performed a second time for roughly 7 to 11 cycles using a sample-barcoded 5' primer and a J-beta primer mix. The template-switch adaptor was a 5' adaptor with 12 random nucleotides. It tagged each cDNA molecule. TCRdb ran MiXCR on the 5' RACE reads and lists one entry per CDR3 protein. The profile shows fewer than 900,000 distinct CDR3 sequences, more than 40% of them singletons. The CDR3 is made up of 15 amino acids. The V and J ends lost 4 bases and 8 bases respectively, with 19 bases between them. CDR1 and CDR2 (germline): LGHNA, YNFKEQ.

The specimen sequenced was blood. The clonotype was recovered from a woman aged 60 to 75 in good health. The J gene is TRBJ2-3, the V gene TRBV4-2; D might be TRBD1 or TRBD2, each matching 6 bases. This chain's CDR3 is CASSLPSPGAGTQYF. The CDR3 DNA reads TGTGCCAGCAGCCTCCCCTCCCCGGGGGCTGGTACGCAGTATTTT.